This entry lists 28 T cell receptor beta chains sequenced from one sample in a study of cytomegalovirus exposure and HLA in healthy donors. The PCR used 60 Vbeta and 13 Jbeta primers. Clones were read by immunoSEQ multiplex PCR, and TCRdb kept only the in-frame ones, dropping some. The sample holds 120,000 or so clones, 70% to 85% seen once. Sequencing was carried out using PBMCs. These receptors all come from a man aged 18 to 29 in good health and CMV-seronegative.

The chain is built from TRBV9 and TRBJ2-2; maybe TRBD1 (5 bases). The CDR3 length is 15 residues. Germline CDR1 and CDR2: SGDLS and YYNGEE. The germline V and J ends were trimmed by 2 bases and 1 base, with 9 bases remaining between them. As DNA, the CDR3 is TGTGCCAGCAGCGTCCTGGGGCAGAACACCGGGGAGCTGTTTTTT. It translates to CASSVLGQNTGELFF.

The J gene is TRBJ2-1, the V gene TRBV7-2, with TRBD2 matching 12 bases. With 3 bases clipped from V and 9 bases from J, the junction kept 6 bases outside the gene matches. The CDR3 spans 15 residues. Germline CDR1 SGHTA, CDR2 FQGNSA. CDR3 sequence: CASSFGLAGTAEQFF. CDR3 bases: TGTGCCAGCAGCTTCGGACTAGCGGGGACGGCTGAGCAGTTCTTC.

The J gene is TRBJ2-7, the V gene TRBV6-4, with TRBD2 matching over 7 bases. This CDR3 comprises 15 residues. The germline CDR1 and CDR2 sequences are MRHNA and SNTAGT. The ends lost 5 bases at V and 4 bases at J; junction bases unmatched: 11. The CDR3 region has the DNA TGTGCCAGCAGTCTGGTGGCGGGGGAGGAATACGAGCAGTACTTC. This translates into CASSLVAGEEYEQYF.

V and J are TRBV7-2 and TRBJ1-6; a possible D gene is TRBD1 (6 bases). Germline assignment: CDR1 SGHTA and CDR2 FQGNSA. The CDR3 contains 13 residues. V was clipped by 2 bases and J by 8 bases, with 7 bases between them. The DNA of the CDR3 is TGTGCCAGCAGCTTAAAGGGGGATTCACCCCTCCACTTT. Its translation: CASSLKGDSPLHF.

The chain recombines TRBV5-1 with TRBJ2-7; a weak D match, TRBD1 (6 bases). Germline-derived CDR1 and CDR2 are SGHRS and YFSETQ. With 1 base removed from V and 5 bases from J, the gap between germline ends came to 13 bases. CDR3 length: 14 residues. CDR3 sequence reads: CASSLFPGVHEQYF. The CDR3 nucleotides are TGCGCCAGCAGCTTGTTTCCAGGGGTCCACGAGCAGTACTTC.

The V gene is TRBV13, the J gene TRBJ1-3; 8 bases are a match to TRBD1. The CDR3 has 13 amino acids. Germline assignment: CDR1 PRHDT and CDR2 FYEKMQ (reference sequence). V dropped 5 bases and J dropped 4; count of bases not matched to a gene: 1. The CDR3 here is CASSGQGGNTIYF. CDR3 in DNA: TGTGCCAGCAGCGGACAGGGAGGAAACACCATATATTTT. Supplemented by reference TRBV13 and TRBJ1-3, the full variable domain reads AAGVIQSPRHLIKEKRETATLKCYPIPRHDTVYWYQQGPGQDPQFLISFYEKMQSDKGSIPDRFSAQQFSDYHSELNMSSLELGDSALYFCASSGQGGNTIYFGEGSWLTVV.

The chain joins TRBV7-9 to TRBJ2-1; a weak D match, TRBD1 (6 bases). CDR1 is SEHNR, CDR2 FQNEAQ, per germline (reference sequence). The CDR3 extends over 12 amino acids. V was shortened by 10 bases and J by 6 bases, with 13 bases between the two germline ends. The CDR3 nucleotides read TGTGCCATCCGAAGGGACACCAATGAGCAGTTCTTC. This gives the protein CAIRRDTNEQFF.

The V and J genes are TRBV7-3 and TRBJ1-1; 7 nucleotides line up with TRBD1. V lost 5 bases, J lost 0 bases, and 3 bases stayed unmatched. CDR3 length equals 14 residues. Per the germline V gene, CDR1 is SGHTA and CDR2 is FQGTGA. The CDR3 region has the DNA TGTGCCAGCAGCATTGACAGGGTGAACACTGAAGCTTTCTTT. Translated: CASSIDRVNTEAFF.

The table lists this clone with a count of one. The V and J genes are TRBV6-6 and TRBJ2-7; no firm D call. The germline gives CDR1 MNHNY, CDR2 SVGAGI (reference sequence). This CDR3 region has 15 residues. Deletions cut 1 base from V and 1 base from J, with 11 bases between. CDR3: CASSYLLDGSYEQYF. Written as DNA, the CDR3 is TGTGCCAGCAGTTACTTACTCGACGGGTCCTACGAGCAGTACTTC.

This sequence joins TRBV27 and TRBJ2-2; D possibly corresponds to TRBD2 (5 bases). CDR3 length: 14 amino acids. V was shortened by 4 bases and J by 1 base, with 7 bases between the two germline ends. Germline values: CDR1 MNHEY, CDR2 SMNVEV (reference sequence). The CDR3 is CASSYGRNTGELFF. CDR3 DNA sequence: TGTGCCAGCAGTTATGGGAGGAACACCGGGGAGCTGTTTTTT.

The chain is built from TRBV6-5 and TRBJ1-1; no clear D. V was trimmed by 7 bases and J by 6 bases, leaving 18 bases between them. Germline CDR1 reads MNHEY; CDR2 reads SVGAGI. This CDR3 contains 14 residues. The CDR3 loop is CASTQRVGRAEAFF. DNA of the CDR3: TGTGCCAGCACCCAGCGGGTGGGAAGAGCTGAAGCTTTCTTT.

V gene TRBV7-9 combines with J gene TRBJ2-2, with D possibly being TRBD1 (5 bases). CDR1 is SEHNR, CDR2 FQNEAQ, per germline (reference sequence). This CDR3 region has 14 residues. Trimming removed 5 bases at V and 1 base at J, with 8 bases between. The CDR3 DNA reads TGTGCCAGCAGCCCTGGACAGAACACCGGGGAGCTGTTTTTT. Translated, it gives CASSPGQNTGELFF.

The chain carries TRBV9 and TRBJ2-5, with TRBD2 matching 7 bases. Near its end, the DNA agrees better with TRBJ2-7, so the J call may be wrong. CDR3 length: 14 residues. The germline V gene encodes CDR1 SGDLS and CDR2 YYNGEE. The CDR3 DNA sequence: TGTGCCAGCAGCCCTAGCGGTAACTCCTACGAGCAGTACTTC. This gives the protein CASSPSGNSYEQYF.

Here the CDR3 reads CASSSGTGSEQYF. In DNA, the CDR3 is TGTGCCAGCAGCTCCGGGACAGGGTCTGAACAGTACTTC. The rearrangement uses TRBV11-1 and TRBJ2-7; TRBD1 matches at 9 bases. Germline V gene sequence: CDR1 SGHAT, CDR2 FQDESV (reference sequence). The J segment lost 10 bases and the V segment lost 4 bases, leaving 8 bases of the junction unmatched. The CDR3 sequence is 13 residues long.

This clone was counted once. The rearrangement links TRBV5-1 to TRBJ1-4; 7 positions match TRBD1. CDR1 is SGHRS, CDR2 YFSETQ, per germline. J was trimmed by 8 bases and V by 7 bases; bases with no gene match: 11. The CDR3 runs to 14 residues. Here the CDR3 DNA reads TGCGCCAGCCGCATGGGAGACAGGGTCGAAAAACTGTTTTTT. This sequence encodes CASRMGDRVEKLFF.

This rearrangement joins TRBV4-1 to TRBJ2-5; 7 nucleotides match TRBD1. The CDR3 has 13 residues. Germline lookup yields CDR1 MGHRA and CDR2 YSYEKL. J gave up 4 bases and V 4 bases, and 3 bases lay outside the gene matches. CDR3 bases: TGCGCCAGCAGCCGGACAGGTGGAGAGACCCAGTACTTC. It yields the protein CASSRTGGETQYF.

V gene TRBV25-1 combines with J gene TRBJ1-2, with no clear D. V gave up 3 bases and J gave up 2 bases, with 10 bases separating them. The CDR3 covers 14 residues. CDR1 and CDR2 (germline): MGHDK, SYGVNS. CDR3 coding DNA: TGTGCCAGCAGTGACGTCGGGAGGAACTATGGCTACACCTTC. Its translation is CASSDVGRNYGYTF.

The rearrangement uses TRBV5-4 and TRBJ2-3, with 13 nucleotides matching TRBD2. Germline V gene lookup returns CDR1 SGHNT and CDR2 YYREEE (reference sequence). The V segment lost 1 base and the J segment 1 base; nucleotides outside the gene matches: 3. The CDR3 covers 17 residues. CDR3 DNA: TGTGCCAGCAGCTTGTTCGGGACTAGCGGGGGCACAGATACGCAGTATTTT. It translates to CASSLFGTSGGTDTQYF.

This clone appeared once. V is TRBV15 and J is TRBJ1-5, with 7 positions matching TRBD1. CDR1 is LNHNV, CDR2 YYDKDF, per germline (reference sequence). The V gene end was trimmed by 4 bases and the J gene end by 4 bases; junction bases not matched to a gene: 7. The CDR3 loop spans 15 amino acids. CDR3 residues: CATSTLDRDNQPQHF. The CDR3, as DNA: TGTGCCACCAGCACACTTGACAGGGATAATCAGCCCCAGCATTTT.

The rearrangement links TRBV5-4 to TRBJ1-6; D call uncertain. The germline V gene encodes CDR1 SGHNT and CDR2 YYREEE (reference sequence). CDR3 length equals 15 residues. The ends were cut back, 0 bases at V and 7 bases at J, with 11 bases in the middle. In DNA form, the CDR3 reads TGTGCCAGCAGCTTGGTTGGCAGTTTCAATTCACCCCTCCACTTT. Translation gives CASSLVGSFNSPLHF.

J is TRBJ1-6 and V is TRBV7-9; TRBD1 might be the D (5 bases). Trimming took 5 bases from V and 7 from J, leaving 9 bases between them. The CDR3 totals 13 residues. Germline V CDR1 and CDR2: SEHNR, FQNEAQ (reference sequence). The CDR3 loop is CASSRQTNSPLHF. CDR3 in DNA: TGTGCCAGCAGCAGACAGACAAATTCACCCCTCCACTTT.

The V and J genes are TRBV18 and TRBJ1-3, with D possibly being TRBD1 (6 bases). V dropped 3 bases and J dropped 8 bases, with 8 bases sitting between them. CDR1 is KGHSH and CDR2 is LQKENI in the germline V gene. CDR3 size: 12 residues. For the CDR3, the DNA is TGTGCCAGCTCACCGGGGGCGGACACCATATATTTT. It translates to CASSPGADTIYF.

This chain links TRBV10-2 with TRBJ2-1; 7 positions match TRBD2. V dropped 6 bases and J dropped 3; count of bases not matched to a gene: 8. The germline CDR1 and CDR2 sequences are WSHSY and SAAADI. The CDR3 sequence is 15 residues long. The CDR3 coding sequence is TGCGCCAGCAGGAGGGGAGGGGCAGGCTACAATGAGCAGTTCTTC. The encoded protein is CASRRGGAGYNEQFF.

The CDR3 DNA follows: TGTGCCAGCAGCAAAAACAGGGAAGAAAGCACAGATACGCAGTATTTT. It translates to CASSKNREESTDTQYF. This chain links TRBV5-4 with TRBJ2-3; D perhaps matches TRBD1 (6 bases). The ends were cut back, 4 bases at V and 0 bases at J, with 15 bases in the middle. Germline CDR1 SGHNT, CDR2 YYREEE (reference sequence). The CDR3 is 16 residues long.

This chain uses TRBV10-3 with TRBJ1-1; D is undetermined. V was cut by 1 base and J by 4 bases, with 7 bases left in between. The CDR3 loop spans 13 amino acids. Germline V gene data show CDR1 as ENHRY and CDR2 as SYGVKD. CDR3 amino acids: CAISELGATEAFF. The CDR3, as DNA: TGTGCCATCAGTGAGTTAGGAGCCACTGAAGCTTTCTTT.

The chain couples TRBV25-1 to TRBJ2-7, with 7 bases matching TRBD1. The CDR3 is 13 residues long. Germline lookup yields CDR1 MGHDK and CDR2 SYGVNS. V was pared by 6 bases and J by 0 bases, with 2 bases of the junction left unmatched. CDR3 sequence (DNA): TGTGCCAGCAGGACAGGGAGCTCCTACGAGCAGTACTTC. Its protein is CASRTGSSYEQYF.

The V gene is TRBV7-9, the J gene TRBJ1-5, with 10 bases identical to TRBD1. The CDR3 contains 16 residues. CDR1 and CDR2 from the germline V gene are SEHNR and FQNEAQ (reference sequence). V lost 3 bases to trimming and J lost 3 bases; unmatched junction nucleotides: 5. The CDR3 nucleotides read TGTGCCAGCAGCTTCGGGGACAGGGGACCCAATCAGCCCCAGCATTTT. The encoded protein is CASSFGDRGPNQPQHF.

This chain links TRBV7-3 with TRBJ1-6, with a possible D match to TRBD1 (5 bases). The ends were cut back, 3 bases at V and 6 bases at J, with 12 bases in the middle. The CDR3 is 15 amino acids. Germline lookup yields CDR1 SGHTA and CDR2 FQGTGA. The CDR3 DNA sequence: TGTGCCAGCAGCTTCGGGGGAGAGGGTAATTCACCCCTCCACTTT. It yields the protein CASSFGGEGNSPLHF. Combining the CDR3 with reference TRBV7-3 and TRBJ1-6 gives the whole variable domain GAGVSQTPSNKVTEKGKYVELRCDPISGHTALYWYRQSLGQGPEFLIYFQGTGAADDSGLPNDRFFAVRPEGSVSTLKIQRTERGDSAVYLCASSFGGEGNSPLHFGNGTRLTVT.